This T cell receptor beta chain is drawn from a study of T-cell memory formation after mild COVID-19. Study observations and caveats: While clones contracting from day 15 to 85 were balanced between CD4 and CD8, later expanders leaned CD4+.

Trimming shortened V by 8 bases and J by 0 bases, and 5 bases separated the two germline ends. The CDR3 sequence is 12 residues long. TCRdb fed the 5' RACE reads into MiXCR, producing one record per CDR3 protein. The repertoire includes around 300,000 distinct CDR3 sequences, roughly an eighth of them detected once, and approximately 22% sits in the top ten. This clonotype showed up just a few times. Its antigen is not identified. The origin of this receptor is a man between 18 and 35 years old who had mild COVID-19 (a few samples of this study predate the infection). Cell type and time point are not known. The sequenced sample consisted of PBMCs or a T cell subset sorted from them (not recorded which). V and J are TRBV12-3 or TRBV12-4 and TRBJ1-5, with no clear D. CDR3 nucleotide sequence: TGTGCCAGCGGTTCTAGCAATCAGCCCCAGCATTTT. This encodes CASGSSNQPQHF.